This entry concerns a single TCR beta chain. This receptor's antigen is unknown. No base qualities exist here, and no much larger clone lies one base off it. Healthy HIV-negative adults with no recently reported acute infections or vaccinations were included as donors. Only Caucasian adults living in Nashville, Tennessee, USA were represented among the donors. CD8 memory samples were composed of magnetically selected CD45RO+ cells combined with CCR7-negative CD45RA+ effector memory (TemRA) cells. Blood was collected by leukapheresis, and PBMCs were isolated by Ficoll-Histopaque density gradient centrifugation and then cryopreserved in liquid nitrogen vapor phase. Purity and quantity of every magnetically sorted T cell population were checked by analytical flow cytometry. Genomic DNA was isolated from each sorted fraction and quantified by UV absorbance on a Nanodrop 2000c. The sample comes from a study of shared clonotypes between healthy human individuals (dated by TCRdb to 2018 to 2020). Concerning the study at large: Three men and a couple of women, aged 18 to 49 years, made up the cohort. Per donor, three plates each were used for CD4 naive and CD4 memory, two for CD8 naive, and one for CD8 memory. To estimate repertoire size and how much clonotypes are shared between individuals, the study performed deep sequencing of blood TCR repertoires from a few healthy adults. Different laboratories and diverse techniques were used to prepare libraries and sequence TCR repertoires, to increase sequencing depth and limit assay-specific biases. Per donor, leukapheresis produced somewhere between about 0.85 and 9.5 billion PBMCs. Study-wide findings and limitations: Approximately 4.8% of naive CD4, roughly 3.5% of naive CD8, approximately 2% of memory CD4, and about 0.4% of memory CD8 clonotypes were shared across several donors. Sampling was restricted to blood, and TCR repertoires in tissue are likely to differ from TCR repertoires in blood. Based on pairwise subsampling, the degree of clonotype sharing among donors was expected to be affected by sequencing depth. Incomplete sequencing was indicated by rarefaction of sorted-subset datasets, despite the large sequencing depth. Compared with non-shared clonotypes, clonotypes shared by all four sorted-subset donors had higher generation probabilities. The small number of donors limited the genetic and exposure-history diversity represented. Naive subsets generally had larger estimated clonotype richness than memory subsets.

CDR1 SEHNR and CDR2 FQNEAQ are derived from the germline V gene (reference sequence). The CDR3 sequence holds 15 residues, the cysteine and phenylalanine included. CDR3 DNA only is kept here, 45 bases in frame from base 1. Using the deep immunoSEQ assay, TCR CDR3 regions were amplified from genomic DNA by multiplex PCR. Extracted genomic DNA from each cell subset was distributed evenly across all wells of several immunoSEQ 96-well plates, and each plate was treated as a replicate. For sorted subsets, about 220 ng of genomic DNA, equivalent to 25,000 to 30,000 T cell genomes, went into each replicate PCR. The purified libraries were quantified using a Qubit 3.0 fluorometer, sized with a Bioanalyzer 2100, and then quantified again using the KAPA Library Quantification kit. Each immunoSEQ 96-well plate was sequenced on its own single-read 150-cycle Illumina NextSeq 550 flow cell. On the authors' methods: Because only junctional sequences without quality scores were contained in the immunoSEQ output, filtering matching that applied to full-length reads could not be performed. Sequences were annotated with PyIR, a Python wrapper for IgBLAST v1.9, using IMGT germline references to assign V/J genes and CDR3. Reads were filtered out if the reads had weak V/J assignments (E-value above 1e-6), no CDR3, stop codons, out-of-frame junctions, or ambiguous translated residues. V3J clonotypes were defined as sequences sharing an identical inferred V gene, J gene, and CDR3 amino acid sequence. To compute the percentage overlap between repertoires, the number of shared unique clonotypes was divided by the size of the smaller repertoire. Repertoire richness was assessed with RTK rarefaction, the Chao1 estimator, and Recon v2.1 estimates of unobserved clonotypes. Generation probabilities for all TCRbeta clonotypes obtained by the gDNA method from a handful of donors were computed using OLGA. In its TCRdb copy, this immuneACCESS table keeps in-frame sequences only and misses some clones. Where compared with another copy, unresolved V genes explain less than half of these, and the others have no known cause. V, J and clone size are those of that table, while D and trimming were read from the DNA. This sample comprises approximately 710,000 clones, around 91% of them detected only once. In total, the top ten clones hold 30% to 40% of the sample.

The specimen sequenced was memory CD8+ T cells from PBMCs. Explained via the paper, the cell subset or site label denotes: CD45RO+ cells pooled with CCR7-negative TemRA cells. The rearranged chain carries TRBV7-9 and TRBJ2-5; TRBD2 is a possible D gene, resting on 5 matching bases. The end of the DNA fits TRBJ2-7 better, so the J call may be wrong. This sequence originates from a man between 18 and 35 years old in good health. Some clones in this sample may be carry-over from other donors' samples. The DNA sequence is as follows: TGTGCCAGCAGCTTAGGCCTAGCTCGTACCTACGAGCAGTACTTC. Translated, it gives CASSLGLARTYEQYF.